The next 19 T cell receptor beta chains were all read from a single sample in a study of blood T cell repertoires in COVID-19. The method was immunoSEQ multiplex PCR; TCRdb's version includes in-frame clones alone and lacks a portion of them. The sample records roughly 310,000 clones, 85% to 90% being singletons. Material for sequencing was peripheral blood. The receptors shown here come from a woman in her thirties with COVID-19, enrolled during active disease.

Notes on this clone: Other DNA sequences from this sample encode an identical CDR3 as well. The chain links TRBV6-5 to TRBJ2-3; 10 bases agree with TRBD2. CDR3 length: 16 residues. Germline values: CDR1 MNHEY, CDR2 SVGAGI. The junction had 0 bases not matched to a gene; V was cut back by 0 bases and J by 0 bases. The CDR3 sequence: CASSYSTSGSTDTQYF. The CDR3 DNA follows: TGTGCCAGCAGTTACTCGACTAGCGGGAGCACAGATACGCAGTATTTT.

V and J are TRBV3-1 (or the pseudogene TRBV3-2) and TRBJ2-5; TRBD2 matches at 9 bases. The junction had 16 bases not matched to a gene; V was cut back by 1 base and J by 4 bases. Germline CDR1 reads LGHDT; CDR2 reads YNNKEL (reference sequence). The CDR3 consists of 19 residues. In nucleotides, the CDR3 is TGTGCCAGCAGCCAAGCGGGAGCTAGCGGGACAGAAAGCTTAGAGACCCAGTACTTC. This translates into CASSQAGASGTESLETQYF.

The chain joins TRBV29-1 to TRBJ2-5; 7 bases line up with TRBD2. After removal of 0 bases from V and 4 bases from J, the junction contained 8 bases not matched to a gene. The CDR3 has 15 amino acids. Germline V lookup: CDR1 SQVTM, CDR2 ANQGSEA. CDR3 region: CSVEDRTRALETQYF. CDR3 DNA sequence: TGCAGCGTTGAAGATCGGACTAGGGCGCTAGAGACCCAGTACTTC.

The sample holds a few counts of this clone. This chain's CDR3 is CASTQGTDHNEQFF. The CDR3 DNA reads as TGTGCCAGCACCCAAGGGACAGACCACAATGAGCAGTTCTTC. This chain joins TRBV6-5 and TRBJ2-1; 7 nucleotides match TRBD1. The CDR3 covers 14 residues. Unmatched junction bases numbered 8, after V lost 7 bases and J lost 5 bases. The germline V gene encodes CDR1 MNHEY and CDR2 SVGAGI.

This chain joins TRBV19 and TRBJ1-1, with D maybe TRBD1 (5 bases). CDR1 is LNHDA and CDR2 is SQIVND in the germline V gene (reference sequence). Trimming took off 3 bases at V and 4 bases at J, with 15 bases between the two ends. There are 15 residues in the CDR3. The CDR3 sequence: CASSMEPRDGTEAFF. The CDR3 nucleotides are TGTGCCAGTAGTATGGAACCCAGGGATGGCACTGAAGCTTTCTTT.

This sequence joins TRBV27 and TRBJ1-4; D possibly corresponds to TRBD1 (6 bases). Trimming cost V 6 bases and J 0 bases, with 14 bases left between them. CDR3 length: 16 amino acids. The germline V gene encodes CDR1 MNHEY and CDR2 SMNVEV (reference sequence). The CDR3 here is CASRTAGDATNEKLFF. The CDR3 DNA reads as TGTGCCAGCAGGACCGCAGGGGATGCAACTAATGAAAAACTGTTTTTT.

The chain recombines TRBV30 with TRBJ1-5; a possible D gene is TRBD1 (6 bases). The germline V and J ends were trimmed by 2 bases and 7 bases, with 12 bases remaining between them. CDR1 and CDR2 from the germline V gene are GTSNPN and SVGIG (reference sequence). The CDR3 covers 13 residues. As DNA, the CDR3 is TGTGCCTGGAGTCTCGGGCAGGGGCAGCCCCAGCATTTT. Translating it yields CAWSLGQGQPQHF.

DNA for the CDR3: TGTGCCAGCAGTTTCCGGGACAGGGGTACTGAAGCTTTCTTT. Amino acids: CASSFRDRGTEAFF. The chain couples TRBV28 to TRBJ1-1, with 10 bases fitting TRBD1. The V gene's germline CDR1 is MDHEN and CDR2 SYDVKM. The CDR3 contains 14 residues. V shed 3 bases, J shed 5 bases, and the junction held 3 bases outside the gene matches.

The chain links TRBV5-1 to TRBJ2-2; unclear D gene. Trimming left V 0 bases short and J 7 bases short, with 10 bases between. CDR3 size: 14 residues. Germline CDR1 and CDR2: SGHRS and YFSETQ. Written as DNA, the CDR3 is TGCGCCAGCAGCTTGGGCCTAAATCTCGGGGAGCTGTTTTTT. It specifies CASSLGLNLGELFF.

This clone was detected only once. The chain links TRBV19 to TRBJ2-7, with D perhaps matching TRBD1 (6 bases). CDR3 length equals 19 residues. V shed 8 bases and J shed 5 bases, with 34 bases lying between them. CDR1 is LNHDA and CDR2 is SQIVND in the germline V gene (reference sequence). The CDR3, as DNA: TGTGCCAGTTGGGAAGCCCCCCTCGGAACAGGGTTGGGGCCTGACGAGCAGTACTTC. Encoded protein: CASWEAPLGTGLGPDEQYF. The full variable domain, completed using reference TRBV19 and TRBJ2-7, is DGGITQSPKYLFRKEGQNVTLSCEQNLNHDAMYWYRQDPGQGLRLIYYSQIVNDFQKGDIAEGYSVSREKKESFPLTVTSAQKNPTAFYLCASWEAPLGTGLGPDEQYFGPGTRLTVT.

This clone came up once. DNA for the CDR3: TGTGCCAGCAGTGAAGGATGGACTGCCATAGCCAAAAACATTCAGTACTTC. Protein: CASSEGWTAIAKNIQYF. This chain connects TRBV6-1 to TRBJ2-4, with D possibly being TRBD2 (5 bases). Trimming left V 1 base short and J 0 bases short, with 13 bases between. The CDR3 loop spans 17 amino acids. Germline lookup yields CDR1 MNHNS and CDR2 SASEGT.

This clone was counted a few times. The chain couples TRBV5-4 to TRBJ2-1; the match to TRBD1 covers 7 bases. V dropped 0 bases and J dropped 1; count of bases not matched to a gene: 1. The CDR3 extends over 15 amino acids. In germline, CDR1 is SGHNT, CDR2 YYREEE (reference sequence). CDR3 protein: CASSLETGSYNEQFF. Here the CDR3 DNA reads TGTGCCAGCAGCTTGGAGACAGGGTCCTACAATGAGCAGTTCTTC.

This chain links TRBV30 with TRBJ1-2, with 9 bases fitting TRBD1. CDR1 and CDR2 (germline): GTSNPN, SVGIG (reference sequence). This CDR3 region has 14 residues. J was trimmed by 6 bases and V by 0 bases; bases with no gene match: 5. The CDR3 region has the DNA TGTGCCTGGAGTGTACCCGGGACAGGGCATGGCTACACCTTC. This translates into CAWSVPGTGHGYTF.

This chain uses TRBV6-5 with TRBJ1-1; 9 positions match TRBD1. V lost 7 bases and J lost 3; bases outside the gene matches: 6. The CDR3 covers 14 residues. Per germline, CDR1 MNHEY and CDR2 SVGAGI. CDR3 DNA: TGTGCCAGCACTCCCGACAGGGGGGACACTGAAGCTTTCTTT. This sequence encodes CASTPDRGDTEAFF.

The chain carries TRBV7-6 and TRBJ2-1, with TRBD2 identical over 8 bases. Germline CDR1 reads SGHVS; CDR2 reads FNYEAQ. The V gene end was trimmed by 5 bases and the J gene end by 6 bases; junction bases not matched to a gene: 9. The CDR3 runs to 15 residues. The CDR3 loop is CASSPRGGEGNEQFF. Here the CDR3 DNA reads TGTGCCAGCAGCCCCCGGGGGGGGGAGGGCAATGAGCAGTTCTTC. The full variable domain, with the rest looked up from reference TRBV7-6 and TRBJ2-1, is GAGVSQSPRYKVTKRGQDVALRCDPISGHVSLYWYRQALGQGPEFLTYFNYEAQQDKSGLPNDRFSAERPEGSISTLTIQRTEQRDSAMYRCASSPRGGEGNEQFFGPGTRLTVL.

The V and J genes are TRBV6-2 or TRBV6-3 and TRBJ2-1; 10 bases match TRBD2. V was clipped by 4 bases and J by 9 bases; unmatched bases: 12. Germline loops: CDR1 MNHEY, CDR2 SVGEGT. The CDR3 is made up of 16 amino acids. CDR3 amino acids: CASSSESGRAEGEQFF. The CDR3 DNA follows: TGTGCCAGCAGTTCCGAAAGCGGGAGGGCCGAGGGTGAGCAGTTCTTC.

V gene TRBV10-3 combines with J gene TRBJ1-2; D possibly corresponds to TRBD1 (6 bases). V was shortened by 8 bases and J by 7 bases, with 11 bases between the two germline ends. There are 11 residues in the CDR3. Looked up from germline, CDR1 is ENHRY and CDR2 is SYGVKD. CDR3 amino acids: CAIGGGGGYTF. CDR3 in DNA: TGTGCCATCGGGGGCGGAGGTGGCTACACCTTC.

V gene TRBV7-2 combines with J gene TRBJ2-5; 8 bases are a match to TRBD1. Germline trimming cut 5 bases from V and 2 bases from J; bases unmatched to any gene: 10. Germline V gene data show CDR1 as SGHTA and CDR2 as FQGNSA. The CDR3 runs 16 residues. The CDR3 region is CASSTLSTGVQETQYF. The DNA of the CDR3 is TGTGCCAGCAGCACACTCTCGACAGGGGTACAAGAGACCCAGTACTTC.

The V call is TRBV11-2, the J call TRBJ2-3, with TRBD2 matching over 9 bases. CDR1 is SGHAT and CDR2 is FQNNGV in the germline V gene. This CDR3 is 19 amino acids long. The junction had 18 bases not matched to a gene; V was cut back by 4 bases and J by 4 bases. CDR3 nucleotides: TGTGCCAGCAGCTCCCGCAGTATTTGGGCGGGAGGGTTCGCAGATACGCAGTATTTT. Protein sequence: CASSSRSIWAGGFADTQYF.